The table lists the clone carrying this T cell receptor (beta chain) with a count of one. Its antigen is undetermined. This entry belongs to a study of vaccination and CD4 T cells after COVID-19. As for the study in general: Recovered patients in the cohort numbered six men and four women, two of them Hispanic.

CD4+ T cells that had been cultured provided DNA sequenced with the Oncomine TCR Beta short-read assay. Each CDR3 protein gets one entry after TCRdb re-called the PCR reads with MiXCR. This table has 9,000 to 13,000 distinct CDR3 sequences, roughly half appearing once. Study results and limitations: In convalescent patients, 304 of 307 vaccine-specific clones were mono-reactive for SARS-CoV-2 spike.

The CDR3 sequence is 15 residues long. The V gene's germline CDR1 is SGHNT and CDR2 YENEEA. The V and J ends lost 6 bases and 4 bases respectively, with 19 bases between them. Treatment noted: approximately 9-day PBMC culture with coronavirus spike peptide pools or control peptides (ViraFEST assay). ViraFEST relied on peptide pools to expand antigen-specific T cells; the TCRs were sequenced afterward. Positive PCR tests dated from March to December 2020, predating US Alpha, Beta and Delta variants. This sequence joins TRBV11-3 and TRBJ2-7; a weak D match, TRBD1 (6 bases). Sequenced: CD4+ T cells from blood, cultured in vitro. The clonotype originates from a human donor who had recovered from COVID-19. DNA for the CDR3: TGTGCCAGCAGTCATGAAACCGGGACACGTTACGAGCAGTACTTC. Protein: CASSHETGTRYEQYF.